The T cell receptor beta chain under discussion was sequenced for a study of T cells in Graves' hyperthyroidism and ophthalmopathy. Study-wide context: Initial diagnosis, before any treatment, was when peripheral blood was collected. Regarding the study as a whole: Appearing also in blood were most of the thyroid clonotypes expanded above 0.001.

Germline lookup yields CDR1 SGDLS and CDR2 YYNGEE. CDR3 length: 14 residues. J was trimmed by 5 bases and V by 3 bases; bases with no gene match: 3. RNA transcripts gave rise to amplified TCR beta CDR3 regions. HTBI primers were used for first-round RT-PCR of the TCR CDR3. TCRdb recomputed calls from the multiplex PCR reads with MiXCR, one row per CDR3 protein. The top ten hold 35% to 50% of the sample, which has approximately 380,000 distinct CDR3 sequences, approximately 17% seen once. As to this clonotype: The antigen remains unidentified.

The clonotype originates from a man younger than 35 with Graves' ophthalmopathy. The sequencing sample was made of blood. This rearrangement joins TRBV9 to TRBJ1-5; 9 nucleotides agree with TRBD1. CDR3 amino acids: CASSGTGVYQPQHF. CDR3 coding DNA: TGTGCCAGCAGCGGGACAGGGGTTTATCAGCCCCAGCATTTT.